This T cell receptor delta chain stems from a study of γδ T cells in repeated Plasmodium falciparum infection. Study-wide background: Malian children with intense seasonal malaria exposure were compared with matched Australian children. Donors had four controlled P. falciparum NF54 infections over about 640 days. The study, taken as a whole, reports: Compared with Australian children, Malian Vdelta2-negative repertoires seemed more clonal, less diverse, less shared.

In the case of this clone: Its antigen remains unidentified. The protein recorded in TCRdb matches a much larger clone and deviates from this DNA's translation at residue 13, suggesting a read error; the protein here is obtained by translating the DNA.

Flow sorting of PBMC yielded separate Vgamma9/Vdelta2+ and Vdelta2-negative gammadelta T cell populations for bulk repertoire analysis. The CDR3 totals 18 residues. The V and J ends lost 3 bases and 4 bases respectively, with 24 bases between them. CDR1 TSWWSYY and CDR2 QGS come from the germline V gene. Both TRG and TRD chains were sequenced from each sorted sample. TCRdb re-called the multiplex PCR reads via CATT. This table has approximately 60,000 delta-chain clones, over 1.5% appearing once. J is TRDJ1 and V is TRDV1; D gene uncertain. This TCR came from a pool of human donors (malaria-infected and uninfected, not separated). The sequenced sample was gamma-delta T cells from blood. CDR3 amino acids: CALGEPRSPCGDIDKLIF. The DNA for the CDR3 is TGTGCTCTTGGGGAGCCGAGATCTCCTTGCGGAGACATCGATAAACTCATCTTT.